This T cell receptor beta chain was sequenced in a study of Graves' ophthalmopathy and Graves' hyperthyroidism. Beta-chain TCR CDR3 regions were amplified from RNA transcripts. RT-PCR with HTBI primers came first, then second-round multiplex PCR. TCRdb reanalysed the multiplex PCR reads using MiXCR and keeps one entry per CDR3 protein. Among about 660,000 distinct CDR3 sequences listed, just over 40% were seen once. This receptor was taken from an adult man with Graves' ophthalmopathy. The sequenced material came from peripheral blood.

The CDR3 here is CSASAAAGDQPQYF. CDR3 DNA sequence: TGCAGTGCTAGTGCTGCGGCAGGGGATCAGCCCCAGTACTTC. V is TRBV20-1 and J is TRBJ2-5; D possibly corresponds to TRBD1 (6 bases). Germline V CDR1 and CDR2: DFQATT, SNEGSKA (reference sequence). This CDR3 comprises 14 residues. V was pared by 3 bases and J by 9 bases, with 20 bases between.